One and the same sample provided the 7 T cell receptor beta chains below, sequenced in a study of blood T cell repertoires in COVID-19. Data came from immunoSEQ multiplex PCR; TCRdb stores just in-frame clones and leaves some out. The table lists 55,000 to 75,000 clones, 81% of them singletons. Material for sequencing was peripheral blood. The receptors derive from a man of 80 years or more with acute or convalescent COVID-19.

This chain uses TRBV6-1 with TRBJ1-6; D may be TRBD1 (6 bases). The CDR3 sequence is 15 residues long. V gave up 1 base and J gave up 6 bases, with 10 bases separating them. Germline V gives CDR1 MNHNS, CDR2 SASEGT. CDR3 sequence reads: CASSEVRGGNSPLHF. The DNA for the CDR3 is TGTGCCAGCAGTGAAGTGAGGGGGGGTAATTCACCCCTCCACTTT.

On this clone itself: Germline and junction disagree at one end, which may indicate a read error. This CDR3 is also generated by other DNA sequences in the sample. This chain links TRBV6-5 with TRBJ1-1, with a weak D call TRBD1 (5 bases). CDR1 is MNHEY, CDR2 SVGAGI, per germline. The CDR3 totals 15 residues. This chain's CDR3 is CASSYSIQASTEAFF. Written as DNA, the CDR3 is TGTGCCAGCAGTTACTCGATACAGGCAAGCACTGAGGCTTTCTTT.

The CDR3 bases are TGTGCCAGTAGTATCCGAGCCTATAGCACAGATACGCAGTATTTT. Its translation is CASSIRAYSTDTQYF. This chain uses TRBV19 with TRBJ2-3, with D unclear. The CDR3 is 15 amino acids. The V gene lost 3 bases and the J gene lost 0 bases, with 10 bases spanning the gap. Germline V gene lookup returns CDR1 LNHDA and CDR2 SQIVND (reference sequence).

This chain uses TRBV9 with TRBJ1-2; D possibly corresponds to TRBD1 (6 bases). V was cut by 0 bases and J by 2 bases, with 8 bases left in between. The V gene's germline CDR1 is SGDLS and CDR2 YYNGEE. CDR3 length: 14 residues. DNA of the CDR3: TGTGCCAGCAGCGTAGGGGGGCAAAACTATGGCTACACCTTC. Its translation: CASSVGGQNYGYTF.

In the case of this clone: A read error may produce the germline difference seen at one junction end. The V gene is TRBV16, the J gene TRBJ2-5; a weak D match, TRBD1 (5 bases). Germline CDR1 and CDR2: KGHSY and FQNENV. The CDR3 has 13 amino acids. The CDR3 DNA reads as TGTGCCAGCAGCCAATCCGCCGACTTGTTAGGGGACTTC. It specifies CASSQSADLLGDF.

The chain employs TRBV7-9 and TRBJ2-3, with TRBD1 identical over 8 bases. In germline, CDR1 is SEHNR, CDR2 FQNEAQ (reference sequence). V lost 3 bases to trimming and J lost 4 bases; unmatched junction nucleotides: 9. The CDR3 contains 16 residues. The CDR3 DNA sequence: TGTGCCAGCAGCTTTCGGGGCAGGGGGCGGGCAGATACGCAGTATTTT. It specifies CASSFRGRGRADTQYF.

V is TRBV29-1 and J is TRBJ2-7, with 8 positions matching TRBD1. Germline-derived CDR1 and CDR2 are SQVTM and ANQGSEA. V dropped 4 bases and J dropped 4; count of bases not matched to a gene: 9. The CDR3 runs 14 residues. In DNA, the CDR3 is TGCAGCGTTGGAGGGGGGCAGGGGGCATACGAGCAGTACTTC. As protein: CSVGGGQGAYEQYF.